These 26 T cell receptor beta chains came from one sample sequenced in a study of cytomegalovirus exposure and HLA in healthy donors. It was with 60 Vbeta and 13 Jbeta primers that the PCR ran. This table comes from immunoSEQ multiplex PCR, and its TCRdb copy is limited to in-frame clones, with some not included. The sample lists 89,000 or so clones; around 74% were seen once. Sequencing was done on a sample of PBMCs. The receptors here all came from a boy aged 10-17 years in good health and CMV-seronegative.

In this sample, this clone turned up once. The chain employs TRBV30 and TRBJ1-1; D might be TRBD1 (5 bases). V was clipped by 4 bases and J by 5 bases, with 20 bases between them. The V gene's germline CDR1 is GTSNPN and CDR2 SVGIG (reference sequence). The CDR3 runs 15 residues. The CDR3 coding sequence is TGTGCCTGGAATCGGAGGGAGGGGAGGACGACTGAAGCTTTCTTT. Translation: CAWNRREGRTTEAFF.

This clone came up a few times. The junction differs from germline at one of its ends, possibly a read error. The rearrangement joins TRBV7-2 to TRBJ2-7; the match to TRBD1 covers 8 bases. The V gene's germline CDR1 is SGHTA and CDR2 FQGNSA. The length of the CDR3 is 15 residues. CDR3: CASSLERQGSYERYF. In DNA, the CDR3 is TGTGCCAGCAGCTTAGAGAGACAGGGGTCCTACGAGCGGTACTTC.

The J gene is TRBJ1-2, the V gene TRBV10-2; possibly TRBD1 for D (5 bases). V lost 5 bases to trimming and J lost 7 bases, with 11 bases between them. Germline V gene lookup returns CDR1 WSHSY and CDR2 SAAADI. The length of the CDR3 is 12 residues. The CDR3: CASSSGSGGYTF. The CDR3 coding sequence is TGCGCCAGCAGTTCAGGGTCGGGTGGCTACACCTTC.

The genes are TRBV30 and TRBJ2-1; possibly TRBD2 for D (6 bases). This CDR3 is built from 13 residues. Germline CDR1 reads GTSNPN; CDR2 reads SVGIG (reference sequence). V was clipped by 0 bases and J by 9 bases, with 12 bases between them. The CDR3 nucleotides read TGTGCCTGGAGTGTACAACCCGGGGGTGAGCAGTTCTTC. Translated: CAWSVQPGGEQFF. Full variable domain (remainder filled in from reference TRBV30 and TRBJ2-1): SQTIHQWPATLVQPVGSPLSLECTVEGTSNPNLYWYRQAAGRGLQLLFYSVGIGQISSEVPQNLSASRPQDRQFILSSKKLLLSDSGFYLCAWSVQPGGEQFFGPGTRLTVL.

This chain's CDR3 is CASSQRGDEGYTF. The CDR3, as DNA: TGCGCCAGCAGCCAACGGGGAGATGAGGGCTACACCTTC. The rearrangement links TRBV4-1 to TRBJ1-2; no clear D. The CDR3 is made up of 13 amino acids. V lost 2 bases to trimming and J lost 8 bases, with 12 bases between them. Germline CDR1 and CDR2: MGHRA and YSYEKL.

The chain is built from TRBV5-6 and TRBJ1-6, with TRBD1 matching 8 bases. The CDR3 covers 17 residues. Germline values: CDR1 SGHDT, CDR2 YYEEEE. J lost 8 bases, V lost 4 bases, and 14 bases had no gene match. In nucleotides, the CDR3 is TGTGCCAGCAGCGGATCCTATAGGACAGGGAGGGATTCACCCCTCCACTTT. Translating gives CASSGSYRTGRDSPLHF.

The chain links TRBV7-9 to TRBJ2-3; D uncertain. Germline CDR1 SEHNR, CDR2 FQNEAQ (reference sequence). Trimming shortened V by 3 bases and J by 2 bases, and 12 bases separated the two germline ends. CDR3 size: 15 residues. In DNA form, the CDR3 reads TGTGCCAGCAGCTTGGGTGAGAGGCCCACAGATACGCAGTATTTT. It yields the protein CASSLGERPTDTQYF.

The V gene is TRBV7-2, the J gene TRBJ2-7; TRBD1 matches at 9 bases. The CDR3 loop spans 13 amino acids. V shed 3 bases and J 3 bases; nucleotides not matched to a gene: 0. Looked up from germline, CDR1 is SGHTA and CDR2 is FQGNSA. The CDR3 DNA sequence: TGTGCCAGCAGCTTGACAGGGGGCTACGAGCAGTACTTC. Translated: CASSLTGGYEQYF. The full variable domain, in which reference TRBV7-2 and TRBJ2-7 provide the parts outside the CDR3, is GAGVSQSPSNKVTEKGKDVELRCDPISGHTALYWYRQSLGQGLEFLIYFQGNSAPDKSGLPSDRFSAERTGGSVSTLTIQRTQQEDSAVYLCASSLTGGYEQYFGPGTRLTVT.

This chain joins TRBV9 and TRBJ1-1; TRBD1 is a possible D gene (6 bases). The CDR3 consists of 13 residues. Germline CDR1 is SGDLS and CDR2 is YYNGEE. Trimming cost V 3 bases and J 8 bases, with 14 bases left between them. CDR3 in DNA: TGTGCCAGCAGCGGGGGGCGGACACGAGAAGCTTTCTTT. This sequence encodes CASSGGRTREAFF.

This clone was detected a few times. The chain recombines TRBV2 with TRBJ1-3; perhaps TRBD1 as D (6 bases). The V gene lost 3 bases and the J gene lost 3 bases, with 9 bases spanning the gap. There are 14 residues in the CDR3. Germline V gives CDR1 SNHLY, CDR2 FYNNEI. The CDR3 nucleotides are TGTGCCAGCAGTGACAGGGGTCTTGGAAACACCATATATTTT. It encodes CASSDRGLGNTIYF. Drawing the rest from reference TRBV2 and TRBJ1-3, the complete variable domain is EPEVTQTPSHQVTQMGQEVILRCVPISNHLYFYWYRQILGQKVEFLVSFYNNEISEKSEIFDDQFSVERPDGSNFTLKIRSTKLEDSAMYFCASSDRGLGNTIYFGEGSWLTVV.

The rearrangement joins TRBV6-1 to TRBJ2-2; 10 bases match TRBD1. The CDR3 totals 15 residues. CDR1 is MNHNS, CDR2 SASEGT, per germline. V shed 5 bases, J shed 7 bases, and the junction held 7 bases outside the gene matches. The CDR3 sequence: CASSRGQGDVGELFF. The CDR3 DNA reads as TGTGCCAGCAGTAGAGGACAGGGGGATGTCGGGGAGCTGTTTTTT.

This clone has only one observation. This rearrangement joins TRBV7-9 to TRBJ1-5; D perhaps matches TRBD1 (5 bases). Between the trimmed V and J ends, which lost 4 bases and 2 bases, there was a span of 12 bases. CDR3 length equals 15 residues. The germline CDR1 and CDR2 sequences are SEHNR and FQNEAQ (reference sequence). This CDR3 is CASSSRGKGNQPQHF. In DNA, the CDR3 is TGTGCCAGCAGCTCCCGGGGGAAGGGCAATCAGCCCCAGCATTTT.

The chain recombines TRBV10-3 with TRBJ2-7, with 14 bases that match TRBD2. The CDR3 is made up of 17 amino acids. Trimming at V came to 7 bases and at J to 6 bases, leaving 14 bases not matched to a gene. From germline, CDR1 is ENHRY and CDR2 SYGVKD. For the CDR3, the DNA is TGTGCCATCAAGGCGACTAGCGGGAGGGCCTCTGAAGGCGAGCAGTACTTC. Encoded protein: CAIKATSGRASEGEQYF.

CDR3 sequence reads: CASSLVAGDTEAFF. The CDR3 nucleotides read TGCGCCAGCAGCTTGGTGGCAGGTGACACTGAAGCTTTCTTT. The V and J genes are TRBV5-1 and TRBJ1-1; D is unclear. Germline values: CDR1 SGHRS, CDR2 YFSETQ. The CDR3 spans 14 residues. V was pared by 0 bases and J by 3 bases, with 9 bases between.

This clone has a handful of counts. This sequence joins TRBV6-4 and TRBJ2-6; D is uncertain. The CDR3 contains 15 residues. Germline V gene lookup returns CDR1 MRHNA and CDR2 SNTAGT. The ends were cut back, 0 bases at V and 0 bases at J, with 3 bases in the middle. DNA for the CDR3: TGTGCCAGCAGTGACTCTCGCTCTGGGGCCAACGTCCTGACTTTC. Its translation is CASSDSRSGANVLTF.

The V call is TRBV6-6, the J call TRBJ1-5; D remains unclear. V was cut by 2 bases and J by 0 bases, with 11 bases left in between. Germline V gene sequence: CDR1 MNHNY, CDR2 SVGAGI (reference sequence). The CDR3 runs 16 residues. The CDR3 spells CASSYLAVNSNQPQHF. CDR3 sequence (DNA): TGTGCCAGCAGTTACCTCGCGGTTAATAGCAATCAGCCCCAGCATTTT.

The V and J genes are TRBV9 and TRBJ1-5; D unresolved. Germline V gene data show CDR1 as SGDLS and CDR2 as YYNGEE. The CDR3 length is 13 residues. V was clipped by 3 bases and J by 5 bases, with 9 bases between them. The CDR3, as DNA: TGTGCCAGCAGCGCCCTCGGAGATCAGCCCCAGCATTTT. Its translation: CASSALGDQPQHF.

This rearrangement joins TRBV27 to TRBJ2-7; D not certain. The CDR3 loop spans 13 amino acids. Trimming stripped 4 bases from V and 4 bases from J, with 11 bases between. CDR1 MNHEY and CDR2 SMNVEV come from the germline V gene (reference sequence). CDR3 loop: CASSYASGYEQYF. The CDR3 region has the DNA TGTGCCAGCAGTTACGCTTCCGGGTACGAGCAGTACTTC.

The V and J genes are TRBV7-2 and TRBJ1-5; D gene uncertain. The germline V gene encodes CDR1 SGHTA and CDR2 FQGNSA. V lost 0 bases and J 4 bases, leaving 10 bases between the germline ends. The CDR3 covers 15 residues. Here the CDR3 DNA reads TGTGCCAGCAGCTTAGCGCTCGGAGCAAATCAGCCCCAGCATTTT. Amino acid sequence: CASSLALGANQPQHF.

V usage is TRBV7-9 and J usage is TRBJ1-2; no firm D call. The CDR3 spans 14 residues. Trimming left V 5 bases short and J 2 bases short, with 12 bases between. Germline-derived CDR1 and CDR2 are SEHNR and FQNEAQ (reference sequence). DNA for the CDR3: TGTGCCAGCAGCACCAGCGATGGGAACTATGGCTACACCTTC. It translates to CASSTSDGNYGYTF.

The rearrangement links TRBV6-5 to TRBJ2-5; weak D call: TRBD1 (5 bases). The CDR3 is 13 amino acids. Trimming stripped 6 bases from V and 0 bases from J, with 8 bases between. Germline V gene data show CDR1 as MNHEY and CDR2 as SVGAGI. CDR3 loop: CASSGHDQETQYF. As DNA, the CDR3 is TGTGCCAGCAGCGGACATGACCAAGAGACCCAGTACTTC.

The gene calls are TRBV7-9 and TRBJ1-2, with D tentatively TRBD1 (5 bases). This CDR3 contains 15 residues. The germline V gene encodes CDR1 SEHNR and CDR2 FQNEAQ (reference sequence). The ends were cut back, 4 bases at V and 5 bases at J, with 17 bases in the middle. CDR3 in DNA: TGTGCCAGCAGCTCCAGCGGGACGTCGACTTATGGCTACACCTTC. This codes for CASSSSGTSTYGYTF.

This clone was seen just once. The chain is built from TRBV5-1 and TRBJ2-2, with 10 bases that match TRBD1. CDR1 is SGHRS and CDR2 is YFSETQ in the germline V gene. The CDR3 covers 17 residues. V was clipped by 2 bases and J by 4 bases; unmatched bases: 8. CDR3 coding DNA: TGCGCCAGCAGCTTTGCGCCGCGGGACAGGGGCACCGGGGAGCTGTTTTTT. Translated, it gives CASSFAPRDRGTGELFF.

The CDR3 here is CASSQRTNEKLFF. The DNA of the CDR3 is TGTGCCAGCAGCCAACGGACTAATGAAAAACTGTTTTTT. The chain couples TRBV14 to TRBJ1-4; D unclear. Germline V lookup: CDR1 SGHDN, CDR2 FVKESK. V was shortened by 2 bases and J by 2 bases, with 3 bases between the two germline ends. The CDR3 is made up of 13 amino acids. Full variable domain (missing parts from reference TRBV14 and TRBJ1-4): EAGVTQFPSHSVIEKGQTVTLRCDPISGHDNLYWYRRVMGKEIKFLLHFVKESKQDESGMPNNRFLAERTGGTYSTLKVQPAELEDSGVYFCASSQRTNEKLFFGSGTQLSVL.

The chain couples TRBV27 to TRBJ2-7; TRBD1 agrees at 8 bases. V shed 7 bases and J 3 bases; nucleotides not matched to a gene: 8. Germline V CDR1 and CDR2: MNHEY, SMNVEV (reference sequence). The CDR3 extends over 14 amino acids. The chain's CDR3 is CASTTGTGIYEQYF. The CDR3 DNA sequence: TGTGCCAGCACCACCGGGACAGGAATCTACGAGCAGTACTTC.

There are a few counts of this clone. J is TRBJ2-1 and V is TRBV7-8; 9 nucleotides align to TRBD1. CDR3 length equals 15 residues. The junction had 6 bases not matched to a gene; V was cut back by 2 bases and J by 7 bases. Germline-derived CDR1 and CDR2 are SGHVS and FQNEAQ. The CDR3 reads CASSLLGQGGNEQFF. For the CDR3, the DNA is TGTGCCAGCAGCTTATTGGGACAGGGAGGTAATGAGCAGTTCTTC.